Described below is a single T cell receptor (beta chain) sequence and its context. This CDR3 is 12 amino acids long. Germline CDR1 reads WSHSY; CDR2 reads SAAADI. The trim removed 6 bases at V and 11 bases at J, leaving 6 bases unmatched. The data were taken from a study of blood T cells in healthy people across ages. Then a second PCR, running roughly 7 to 11 cycles, was carried out with a sample-barcoded 5' primer and a J-beta primer mix. TCRdb re-derived calls from the 5' RACE reads in MiXCR, one entry per CDR3 protein. Altogether about 580,000 distinct CDR3 sequences are present, 47% being singletons, with the ten largest covering just under 25%.

Sequencing was performed on blood. The sequence was obtained from an older man in good health. This rearrangement joins TRBV10-2 to TRBJ2-1, with 8 bases lining up with TRBD2. The CDR3 DNA sequence: TGCGCCAGCAGCGATGGCGGGGGGAAGCAGTTCTTC. This encodes CASSDGGGKQFF.